This paragraph reports one T cell receptor (beta chain). The antigen remains unidentified. Naive CD8 cells, CD45RO-negative and positively selected for CCR7, excluded terminally differentiated effector memory CD45RA+ cells. The data were taken from a study of shared clonotypes between healthy human individuals. For the study at large: A few men and a couple of women, aged 18 to 49, were donors.

Deep-level settings were used for running the assay. Here immunoSEQ multiplex PCR was the method, and the copy in TCRdb shows in-frame clones only, minus some. The table shows millions of clones, with less than 95% occurring only once. Broader study findings: Non-shared clonotypes showed lower generation probabilities than clonotypes common to all four donors.

The sample was naive CD8+ T cells sorted from blood. The source is a man between 18 and 29 years old in good health.

The CDR3 region is CATGELAGGWETQYF. In nucleotides, the CDR3 is TGTGCCACCGGAGAGCTAGCGGGAGGATGGGAGACCCAGTACTTC. The rearrangement uses TRBV15 and TRBJ2-5, with 11 bases that match TRBD2. Germline trimming cut 8 bases from V and 5 bases from J; bases unmatched to any gene: 10. CDR1 LNHNV and CDR2 YYDKDF come from the germline V gene (reference sequence). The CDR3 covers 15 residues.